This T cell receptor beta chain was sequenced in a study of T-cell reconstitution after alpha-beta-depleted transplantation in children. There are many counts of this clonotype. TCRbeta library preparation incorporated unique molecular identifiers. TCRdb called the PCR reads again in MiXCR, with one record for every CDR3 protein. The sample yields over 85,000 distinct CDR3 sequences, 10% seen once. V trimming: 4 bases; J trimming: 2 bases; junction bases outside the gene matches: 6. This CDR3 has 16 residues. This rearrangement joins TRBV12-3 or TRBV12-4 to TRBJ2-3, with TRBD1 matching 10 bases. The receptor was isolated from a human donor who donated a stem cell graft to a child with acute lymphoblastic leukemia. The input for sequencing was PBMCs from the stem cell graft donor, taken from the stem cell graft. This CDR3 reads CASSSPGQGFTDTQYF. CDR3 bases: TGTGCCAGCAGTTCACCGGGACAGGGGTTCACAGATACGCAGTATTTT.